This TCR delta chain was sequenced in a study of γδ T cells in repeated Plasmodium falciparum infection. A word on this clone: TCRdb shows a much larger clone's protein in place of this DNA's translation, and the two differ at residue 13, likely through a read error; the protein shown is translated from the DNA.

TCRdb reapplied CATT to the multiplex PCR reads. The data show tens of thousands of delta-chain clones, approximately 1.4% seen once. Gammadelta T cells were flow-sorted from PBMC into Vgamma9/Vdelta2+ and Vdelta2-negative populations for bulk analysis. After removal of 0 bases from V and 5 bases from J, the junction contained 18 bases not matched to a gene. CDR1 is TSWWSYY, CDR2 QGS, per germline. The CDR3 extends over 20 amino acids. The sequencing sample was made of gamma-delta T cells from blood. This clonotype originated in a pool of human donors (malaria-infected and uninfected, not separated). This chain joins TRDV1 and TRDJ2; 7 bases agree with TRDD2. TCRdb supplies no J gene; here it was assigned by aligning the nucleotide sequence to germline. In nucleotides, the CDR3 is TGTGCTCTTGGGGAACTTTGTAGGAGGTCCTTCCTCCCTGTCACAGCACAACTCTTCTTT. Protein product: CALGELCRRSFLPVTAQLFF.